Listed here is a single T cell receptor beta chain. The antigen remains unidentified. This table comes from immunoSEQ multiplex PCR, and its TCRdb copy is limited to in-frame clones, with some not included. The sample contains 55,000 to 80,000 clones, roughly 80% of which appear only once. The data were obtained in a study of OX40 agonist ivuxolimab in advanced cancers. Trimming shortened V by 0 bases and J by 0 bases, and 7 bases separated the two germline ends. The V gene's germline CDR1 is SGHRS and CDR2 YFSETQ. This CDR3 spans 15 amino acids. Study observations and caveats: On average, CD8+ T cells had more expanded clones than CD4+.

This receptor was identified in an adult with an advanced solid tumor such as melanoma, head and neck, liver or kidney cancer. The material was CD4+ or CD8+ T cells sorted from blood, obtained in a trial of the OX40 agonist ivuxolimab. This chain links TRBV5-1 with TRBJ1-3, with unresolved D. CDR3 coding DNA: TGCGCCAGCAGCTTGGGGCTGCTCTCTGGAAACACCATATATTTT. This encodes CASSLGLLSGNTIYF.